Presented here are 14 T cell receptor beta chains from one specimen sequenced in a study of monozygotic twins with inflammatory bowel disease. TCRdb reanalyzed the 5' RACE reads, giving one entry per CDR3 protein sequence and no DNA. In all, the sample yields 350,000 to 400,000 distinct CDR3 sequences. What was sequenced was blood. The receptor source for this set is a human donor with ulcerative colitis or Crohn's disease, or a healthy co-twin of an affected twin (not recorded which).

The V gene is TRBV11-2, the J gene TRBJ1-1. Germline V gene data show CDR1 as SGHAT and CDR2 as FQNNGV. CDR3 size: 15 residues. The CDR3 region is CASSLEAVSNTEAFF.

The chain joins TRBV5-4 to TRBJ2-2; TCRdb's assignment of TRBD1 cannot be checked, as there is no DNA. Germline CDR1 and CDR2: SGHNT and YYREEE (reference sequence). This CDR3 region has 17 residues. CDR3 sequence reads: CASSKPGHPRGTGELFF.

This chain joins TRBV20-1 and TRBJ2-2; no DNA is available, so the TRBD1 call from TCRdb remains unchecked. Per germline, CDR1 DFQATT and CDR2 SNEGSKA (reference sequence). The CDR3 covers 14 residues. CDR3 sequence reads: CSASPPQGTGELFF.

The V gene is TRBV7-9, the J gene TRBJ2-7; TCRdb designates TRBD1, a call that cannot be tested without DNA. CDR1 and CDR2 (germline): SEHNR, FQNEAQ (reference sequence). There are 17 residues in the CDR3. The CDR3 region is CASSLPGTPSSYNEQYF.

Here the CDR3 reads CSARDPGLAATDTQYF. The rearrangement links TRBV20-1 to TRBJ2-3; lacking DNA, the TRBD2 call made by TCRdb goes unchecked. The CDR3 has 16 residues. Per the germline V gene, CDR1 is DFQATT and CDR2 is SNEGSKA (reference sequence).

The gene calls are TRBV11-2 and TRBJ1-3; TCRdb lists TRBD1, though no DNA is available to test this call. The CDR3 runs 21 residues. CDR1 is SGHAT, CDR2 FQNNGV, per germline. The CDR3 loop reads CASSSLPPRDSHSTSGNTIYF.

The V gene is TRBV5-1, the J gene TRBJ1-1. CDR3 length equals 13 residues. The germline V gene has CDR1 SGHRS and CDR2 YFSETQ. The CDR3 loop reads CASSTWGGTEAFF.

This chain links TRBV4-3 with TRBJ1-3; TCRdb calls TRBD1, which cannot be checked without DNA. Germline V gene data show CDR1 as LGHNA and CDR2 as YSLEER. This CDR3 is built from 15 residues. The CDR3 here is CASSQGAGAGNTIYF.

V gene TRBV7-2 combines with J gene TRBJ1-1; lacking DNA, the TRBD1 call made by TCRdb goes unchecked. This CDR3 comprises 13 residues. CDR1 and CDR2 (germline): SGHTA, FQGNSA. The CDR3 sequence is CASSFAVEVGGFF.

The chain employs TRBV7-2 and TRBJ1-2; the D call from TCRdb, TRBD1, cannot be confirmed without DNA. This CDR3 has 16 amino acids. The germline V gene has CDR1 SGHTA and CDR2 FQGNSA. CDR3 in amino acids: CASSSTSAGEFYGYTF.

V usage is TRBV2 and J usage is TRBJ2-2; checking the TCRdb D call of TRBD1 is not possible without DNA. CDR3 length: 16 residues. Germline V CDR1 and CDR2: SNHLY, FYNNEI. The CDR3 loop is CASRDLRQGMTGELFF.

The V call is TRBV24-1, the J call TRBJ1-2. This CDR3 region has 12 residues. The V gene's germline CDR1 is KGHDR and CDR2 SFDVKD. The CDR3 protein is CATSGRNYGYTF.

The V gene is TRBV5-1, the J gene TRBJ2-1; TCRdb reports TRBD1, a call that lacks DNA to check it against. The CDR3 spans 15 residues. Germline assignment: CDR1 SGHRS and CDR2 YFSETQ. The CDR3: CASSSAGTGGLEQFF.

The chain recombines TRBV19 with TRBJ1-5; the TCRdb D gene call, TRBD1, has no DNA to confirm it. Germline lookup yields CDR1 LNHDA and CDR2 SQIVND (reference sequence). CDR3 length: 14 amino acids. The CDR3 loop is CASIKDRDHQPQHF.